The 31 T cell receptor beta chains in this list originate from one sample, sequenced in a study of metastatic and nonmetastatic thyroid tumors. All patients were treatment-naive before thyroid surgery. Using MiXCR, TCRdb re-called clones from the PCR reads. The profile shows roughly 34,000 clones, 33% of them singletons. The sequenced sample was tumor tissue. These TCRs come from a female donor with papillary thyroid cancer or a benign thyroid nodule (not recorded which). Some clones in this sample may be carry-over from other donors' samples.

This clone was detected a few times. The chain uses TRBV20-1 and TRBJ2-7; TRBD2 might be the D (5 bases). This CDR3 is 13 amino acids long. Trimming removed 2 bases at V and 0 bases at J, with 8 bases between. The V gene's germline CDR1 is DFQATT and CDR2 SNEGSKA (reference sequence). This CDR3 is CSARRSGSYEQYF. The CDR3 nucleotides are TGCAGTGCTAGAAGGAGCGGCTCCTACGAGCAGTACTTC.

The chain has TRBV11-1 and TRBJ2-1; 9 nucleotides agree with TRBD2. Losses at the gene ends were 2 bases for V and 6 bases for J; bases not matched to a gene: 11. The V gene's germline CDR1 is SGHAT and CDR2 FQDESV (reference sequence). The CDR3 extends over 17 amino acids. CDR3 DNA: TGTGCCAGCAGCTTATATGGAGTTGGGACTAGCTCCAATGAGCAGTTCTTC. Its protein is CASSLYGVGTSSNEQFF.

J is TRBJ1-5 and V is TRBV30; D gene unclear. The CDR3 sequence is 13 residues long. V dropped 5 bases and J dropped 0 bases, with 8 bases sitting between them. The V gene's germline CDR1 is GTSNPN and CDR2 SVGIG (reference sequence). CDR3 in DNA: TGTGCCTGGGCGGAAGATAGCAATCAGCCCCAGCATTTT. This translates into CAWAEDSNQPQHF.

This clone has just a few counts. This sequence joins TRBV28 and TRBJ2-1, with D possibly matching TRBD2 (5 bases). CDR3 length: 14 residues. V was trimmed by 2 bases and J by 2 bases, leaving 7 bases between them. Germline V lookup: CDR1 MDHEN, CDR2 SYDVKM. CDR3 loop: CASSLPGTYNEQFF. As DNA, the CDR3 is TGTGCCAGCAGTTTACCGGGAACCTACAATGAGCAGTTCTTC.

This clone was seen a few times. A much larger clone is a single base away; this may be a read error. The rearrangement joins TRBV28 to TRBJ2-1; D might be TRBD1 or TRBD2, each matching 5 bases. This CDR3 spans 14 amino acids. The V gene lost 6 bases and the J gene lost 1 base, with 10 bases spanning the gap. Germline V CDR1 and CDR2: MDHEN, SYDVKM. DNA of the CDR3: TGTGCCAGCAGCCGGGGACCTTCCTACAATGAGCAGTTCTTC. Residues: CASSRGPSYNEQFF.

The chain recombines TRBV19 with TRBJ2-1; TRBD1 might be the D (5 bases). Germline CDR1 is LNHDA and CDR2 is SQIVND (reference sequence). The CDR3 has 15 residues. The ends were cut back, 4 bases at V and 0 bases at J, with 10 bases in the middle. DNA for the CDR3: TGTGCCAGTAGTAAGGGGCGGAACTCCTACAATGAGCAGTTCTTC. This sequence encodes CASSKGRNSYNEQFF.

The chain combines TRBV29-1 with TRBJ2-1, with 8 nucleotides matching TRBD1. V shed 3 bases, J shed 5 bases, and the junction held 12 bases outside the gene matches. The germline V gene encodes CDR1 SQVTM and CDR2 ANQGSEA. The CDR3 runs 16 residues. The CDR3: CSVDRGHLDFNNEQFF. The CDR3 DNA follows: TGCAGCGTTGACAGGGGGCACCTGGACTTCAACAATGAGCAGTTCTTC.

This clone was seen more than once but under ten times. The chain links TRBV24-1 to TRBJ1-2; 7 nucleotides agree with TRBD1. V was pared by 3 bases and J by 0 bases, with 9 bases of the junction left unmatched. CDR1 is KGHDR, CDR2 SFDVKD, per germline. The CDR3 has 17 residues. The CDR3 nucleotides are TGTGCCACCAGTGATAGCCGACGACAGGGCGCTAACTATGGCTACACCTTC. It yields the protein CATSDSRRQGANYGYTF.

CDR3 nucleotides: TGTGCCACCAGTGATTCCTACAGGGGGGACACCGGGGAGCTGTTTTTT. It translates to CATSDSYRGDTGELFF. The chain is built from TRBV24-1 and TRBJ2-2; 8 bases are a match to TRBD1. The CDR3 is 16 residues long. V lost 2 bases, J lost 3 bases, and 4 bases stayed unmatched. CDR1 is KGHDR and CDR2 is SFDVKD in the germline V gene.

The chain links TRBV4-3 to TRBJ2-7; D possibly corresponds to TRBD1 (5 bases). Germline V lookup: CDR1 LGHNA, CDR2 YSLEER. The CDR3 length is 14 residues. V was shortened by 4 bases and J by 2 bases, with 12 bases between the two germline ends. CDR3 bases: TGCGCCAGCAGCCTCGAACAGGTGGCCTACGAGCAGTACTTC. As protein: CASSLEQVAYEQYF.

The V gene is TRBV30, the J gene TRBJ2-3, with D unclear. V lost 1 base to trimming and J lost 3 bases, with 5 bases between them. The CDR3 contains 12 residues. The germline V gene has CDR1 GTSNPN and CDR2 SVGIG (reference sequence). The CDR3: CAWSADTDTQYF. In DNA, the CDR3 is TGTGCCTGGAGTGCGGATACAGATACGCAGTATTTT.

V and J are TRBV25-1 and TRBJ2-1; TRBD1 agrees at 10 bases. Trimming removed 6 bases from V and 5 bases from J; junction bases left unmatched: 7. The CDR3 consists of 15 residues. Germline assignment: CDR1 MGHDK and CDR2 SYGVNS. CDR3 in amino acids: CASRLTGGPHNEQFF. The DNA for the CDR3 is TGTGCCAGCAGACTGACAGGGGGCCCCCACAATGAGCAGTTCTTC.

This clone was counted ten times or more. V usage is TRBV11-2 and J usage is TRBJ2-2, with 7 bases aligning to TRBD2. J was trimmed by 0 bases and V by 3 bases; bases with no gene match: 4. The germline V gene has CDR1 SGHAT and CDR2 FQNNGV. This CDR3 is built from 16 residues. In DNA, the CDR3 is TGTGCCAGCAGCTTCCCTAGCGGCGCGAACACCGGGGAGCTGTTTTTT. Residues: CASSFPSGANTGELFF.

This chain links TRBV6-2 or TRBV6-3 with TRBJ2-1; D is perhaps TRBD1 (6 bases). The CDR3 consists of 14 residues. Germline lookup yields CDR1 MNHEY and CDR2 SVGEGT. The V gene lost 6 bases and the J gene lost 7 bases, with 16 bases spanning the gap. CDR3 sequence: CASSFGQSWNEQFF. In DNA form, the CDR3 reads TGTGCCAGCAGCTTCGGACAGAGTTGGAATGAGCAGTTCTTC.

This clone was observed a few times. This chain uses TRBV12-3 or TRBV12-4 with TRBJ2-3, with D uncertain. The CDR3 consists of 16 residues. With 5 bases removed from V and 2 bases from J, the gap between germline ends came to 17 bases. The CDR3 is CASSPRLVPYTDTQYF. The CDR3 region has the DNA TGTGCCAGCAGTCCTAGACTGGTTCCTTACACAGATACGCAGTATTTT.

This chain uses TRBV6-1 with TRBJ2-1, with 8 bases matching TRBD2. Germline CDR1 and CDR2: MNHNS and SASEGT. Trimming removed 6 bases from V and 1 base from J; junction bases left unmatched: 2. The CDR3 runs to 14 residues. In DNA form, the CDR3 reads TGTGCCAGCAGGGGACTAGAGTCCTACAATGAGCAGTTCTTC. This codes for CASRGLESYNEQFF.

This chain connects TRBV4-1 to TRBJ1-1; D is unresolved. Germline CDR1 is MGHRA and CDR2 is YSYEKL. The CDR3 runs to 13 residues. The ends were cut back, 3 bases at V and 10 bases at J, with 15 bases in the middle. The CDR3 is CASSQASGVVAFF. The DNA for the CDR3 is TGCGCCAGCAGCCAGGCCAGCGGGGTTGTAGCTTTCTTT.

A few counts support this clone. The V gene is TRBV7-8, the J gene TRBJ2-5; 10 positions agree with TRBD2. In germline, CDR1 is SGHVS, CDR2 FQNEAQ. This CDR3 has 17 amino acids. V was clipped by 2 bases and J by 0 bases; unmatched bases: 6. CDR3 residues: CASSLSLAGVHQETQYF. In DNA form, the CDR3 reads TGTGCCAGCAGCTTATCTCTAGCGGGAGTTCACCAAGAGACCCAGTACTTC.

This clone was found a few times. The gene calls are TRBV20-1 and TRBJ1-1; a possible D gene is TRBD1 (5 bases). The germline CDR1 and CDR2 sequences are DFQATT and SNEGSKA (reference sequence). Between the trimmed V and J ends, which lost 3 bases and 5 bases, there was a span of 7 bases. CDR3 length equals 11 residues. CDR3 DNA sequence: TGCAGTGCTAGTGGGGCTACTGAAGCTTTCTTT. It encodes CSASGATEAFF.

Notes on this clone: One end of the junction fails to match germline, which may point to a read error. V usage is TRBV27 and J usage is TRBJ1-5; no definite D call. Germline V gives CDR1 MNHEY, CDR2 SMNVEV (reference sequence). The CDR3 extends over 13 amino acids. CDR3 sequence: CAISFSGFQPQHF. CDR3 sequence (DNA): TGTGCCATCAGTTTTAGCGGGTTTCAGCCCCAGCATTTT.

This clone came up a few times. The chain couples TRBV12-5 to TRBJ1-6; no clear D gene. This CDR3 region has 15 residues. V shed 2 bases and J shed 8 bases, with 13 bases lying between them. Per the germline V gene, CDR1 is LGHNT and CDR2 is FRNRAP. The chain's CDR3 is CASGLLVGRHSPLHF. The CDR3 region has the DNA TGTGCTAGTGGTTTGTTGGTTGGGAGGCATTCACCCCTCCACTTT.

The chain is built from TRBV6-1 and TRBJ1-2; 10 nucleotides match TRBD1. The CDR3 has 16 residues. J gave up 7 bases and V 2 bases, and 10 bases lay outside the gene matches. From germline, CDR1 is MNHNS and CDR2 SASEGT. The CDR3 nucleotides read TGTGCCAGCAGTGAAACGGGACAGGGGACGCGGAGTGGCTACACCTTC. Encoded protein: CASSETGQGTRSGYTF.

The sample holds a few counts of this clone. The J gene is TRBJ2-3, the V gene TRBV6-2 or TRBV6-3; D tentatively fits TRBD1 or TRBD2 (6 bases each). Per germline, CDR1 MNHEY and CDR2 SVGEGT. This CDR3 is 15 amino acids long. Trimming pared 7 bases from V and 7 bases from J, leaving 21 bases between. The CDR3 loop reads CASTATGGGQNTQYF. In DNA, the CDR3 is TGTGCCAGCACCGCCACTGGGGGAGGACAGAATACGCAGTATTTT.

This clone was recorded only once. This chain links TRBV11-2 with TRBJ2-7; TRBD2 matches at 10 bases. This CDR3 is built from 17 residues. V shed 2 bases and J 0 bases; nucleotides not matched to a gene: 7. Germline CDR1 SGHAT, CDR2 FQNNGV. The CDR3 here is CASSLKGKREGSYEQYF. The DNA of the CDR3 is TGTGCCAGCAGCTTAAAAGGGAAGCGGGAGGGCTCCTACGAGCAGTACTTC.

The J gene is TRBJ2-2, the V gene TRBV5-5, with D perhaps matching TRBD1 or TRBD2 (6 bases each). The CDR3 extends over 16 amino acids. Germline CDR1 is SGHKS and CDR2 is YYEKEE (reference sequence). Trimming cost V 0 bases and J 3 bases, with 12 bases left between them. Here the CDR3 reads CASSLAGGLYTGELFF. CDR3 sequence (DNA): TGTGCCAGCAGCTTGGCCGGGGGCCTGTACACCGGGGAGCTGTTTTTT.

The V gene is TRBV6-2 or TRBV6-3, the J gene TRBJ1-1, with TRBD1 identical over 8 bases. The germline V gene has CDR1 MNHEY and CDR2 SVGEGT. The CDR3 runs to 13 residues. Germline trimming cut 2 bases from V and 13 bases from J; bases unmatched to any gene: 9. The CDR3 here is CASSYPGQVDVFF. In DNA form, the CDR3 reads TGTGCCAGCAGTTACCCGGGACAGGTAGACGTTTTCTTT.

The V call is TRBV11-2, the J call TRBJ2-5; D is uncertain. The CDR3 covers 15 residues. Germline CDR1 and CDR2: SGHAT and FQNNGV. Trimming took 0 bases from V and 1 from J, leaving 9 bases between them. CDR3 DNA: TGTGCCAGCAGCTTAGAGGTGGGAATCCAAGAGACCCAGTACTTC. Amino acids: CASSLEVGIQETQYF.

In its sample, this clone was seen a few times. This may be a read error: a much more frequent sequence differs by one nucleotide. Other DNA variants within this sample encode the same CDR3. This chain joins TRBV15 and TRBJ1-2, with D perhaps matching TRBD1 (6 bases). In germline, CDR1 is LNHNV, CDR2 YYDKDF (reference sequence). The length of the CDR3 is 14 residues. Trimming cost V 3 bases and J 7 bases, with 15 bases left between them. CDR3 bases: TGTGCCACCAGCAGGGATCAGGGGCAGGTTGGCTACACCTTC. It specifies CATSRDQGQVGYTF.

As concerns this clone: The junction differs from germline at one of its ends, possibly a read error. The rearrangement uses TRBV2 and TRBJ1-1, with D hard to call. Germline CDR1 is SNHLY and CDR2 is FYNNEI. This CDR3 is 13 amino acids long. CDR3 coding DNA: TGTGCCAGCAGAGTGCCACGGAACACCGAAGCTTTCTTT. Translating it yields CASRVPRNTEAFF.

By sample fraction, this clone is medium-sized. This sequence joins TRBV5-1 and TRBJ1-2, with a tentative D call TRBD1 (6 bases). The germline CDR1 and CDR2 sequences are SGHRS and YFSETQ. This CDR3 is 14 amino acids long. V was trimmed by 0 bases and J by 2 bases, leaving 8 bases between them. The CDR3 nucleotides read TGCGCCAGCAGCTTGGACAGGGAAAACTATGGCTACACCTTC. This translates into CASSLDRENYGYTF.

This clone was picked up a small number of times. The rearrangement joins TRBV6-1 to TRBJ1-1; tentative D call: TRBD1 (5 bases). The germline V gene has CDR1 MNHNS and CDR2 SASEGT. The CDR3 contains 13 residues. V was clipped by 7 bases and J by 7 bases, with 16 bases between them. CDR3 loop: CASIPGGRSEAFF. The CDR3 bases are TGTGCCAGCATCCCTGGGGGACGGAGTGAAGCTTTCTTT.